The clone carrying this TCR beta chain was detected many times. RNA-based 3' RACE libraries used unique molecular identifiers. TCRdb used MiXCR to reprocess the 3' RACE reads, holding one entry per CDR3 protein. Of 15,000 to 17,000 distinct CDR3 sequences listed, around 3.2% are singletons. This sample's treatment: PENTA 11 planned treatment interruption arm or continuous ART arm. The data derive from a study of HIV-infected children after antiretroviral therapy interruption. Looking at the study overall: All children had CD4+ count above 500 and viral load below 50 copies/ml.

Trimming removed 5 bases at V and 4 bases at J, with 18 bases between. This CDR3 is 16 amino acids long. Germline CDR1 SGHRS, CDR2 YFSETQ. The V gene is TRBV5-1, the J gene TRBJ2-2; a possible D gene is TRBD1 (5 bases). The sequence derives from a child aged 2-17 years with HIV. The material sequenced was CD45RA+ CD4+ T cells from PBMCs, taken from a donor given antiretroviral therapy, either interrupted or continuous. Subset noted: naive CD4+ CD45RA+ CD45RO- T cells. CDR3 DNA: TGCGCCAGCAGTCTAGGTAACAGGTTGAGCACCGGGGAGCTGTTTTTT. Translated: CASSLGNRLSTGELFF.